This TCR beta chain stems from a study of blood T cells in healthy people across ages. Across the whole study: Capture by template switching was about one barcoded beta molecule per two T cells.

Study-level points and caveats: Donor CMV status, an unknown factor, possibly confounded changes in expanded clonotypes. It was found that TCR beta diversity correlated strongly with the percentage of naive T cells.

This CDR3 has 13 amino acids. V lost 7 bases and J lost 1; bases outside the gene matches: 3. Looked up from germline, CDR1 is LGHNT and CDR2 is FRNRAP. To note about this clonotype: Its target is unknown.

Then a second PCR, running roughly 6 to 11 cycles, was carried out with a sample-barcoded 5' primer and a J-beta primer mix. TCRdb redid the calling of the 5' RACE reads with MiXCR, one entry per CDR3 protein. The data hold approximately 1.5 million distinct CDR3 sequences, with less than 45% observed a single time. The sequenced sample consisted of blood. The chain uses TRBV12-5 and TRBJ1-2, with TRBD1 matching over 7 bases. The clonotype comes from a woman aged 18 to 35 in good health. Written as DNA, the CDR3 is TGTGCTAGTGCCAGGGACAGTAACTATGGCTACACCTTC. The encoded protein is CASARDSNYGYTF. The complete variable domain, with remaining parts taken from reference TRBV12-5 and TRBJ1-2, reads DARVTQTPRHKVTEMGQEVTMRCQPILGHNTVFWYRQTMMQGLELLAYFRNRAPLDDSGMPKDRFSAEMPDATLATLKIQPSEPRDSAVYFCASARDSNYGYTFGSGTRLTVV.